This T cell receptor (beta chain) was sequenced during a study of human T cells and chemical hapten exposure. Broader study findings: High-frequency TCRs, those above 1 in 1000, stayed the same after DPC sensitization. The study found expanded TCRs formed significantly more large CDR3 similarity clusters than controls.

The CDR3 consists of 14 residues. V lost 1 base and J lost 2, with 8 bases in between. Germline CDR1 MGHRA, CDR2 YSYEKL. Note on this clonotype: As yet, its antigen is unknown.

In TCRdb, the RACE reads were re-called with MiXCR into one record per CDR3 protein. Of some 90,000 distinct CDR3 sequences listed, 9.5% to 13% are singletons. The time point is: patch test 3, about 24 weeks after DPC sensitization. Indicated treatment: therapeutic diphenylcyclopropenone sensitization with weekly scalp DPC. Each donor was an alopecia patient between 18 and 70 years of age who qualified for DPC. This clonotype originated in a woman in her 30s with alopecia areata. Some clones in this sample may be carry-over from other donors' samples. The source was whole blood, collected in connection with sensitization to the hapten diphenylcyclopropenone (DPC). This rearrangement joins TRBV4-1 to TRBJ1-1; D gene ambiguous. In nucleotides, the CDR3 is TGCGCCAGCAGCCAAGTAGGCCTTAACACTGAAGCTTTCTTT. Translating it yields CASSQVGLNTEAFF.